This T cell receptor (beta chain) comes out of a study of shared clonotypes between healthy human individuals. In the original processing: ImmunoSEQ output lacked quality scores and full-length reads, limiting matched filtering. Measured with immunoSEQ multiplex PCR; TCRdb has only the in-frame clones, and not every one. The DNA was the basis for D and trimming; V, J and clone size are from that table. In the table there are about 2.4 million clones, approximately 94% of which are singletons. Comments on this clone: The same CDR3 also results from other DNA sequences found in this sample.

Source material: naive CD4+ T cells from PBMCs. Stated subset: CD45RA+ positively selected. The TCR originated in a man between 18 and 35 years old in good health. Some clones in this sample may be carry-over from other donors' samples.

The CDR3 DNA reads TGTGCCAGCAGTTATTCATACAGGGTCGGCGAGCAGTACTTC. Residues: CASSYSYRVGEQYF. The chain combines TRBV6-5 with TRBJ2-7, with D maybe TRBD1 (6 bases). The CDR3 spans 14 residues. CDR1 is MNHEY, CDR2 SVGAGI, per germline. Between the trimmed V and J ends, which lost 3 bases and 6 bases, there was a span of 15 bases.